At least ten counts were recorded for the clone carrying this T cell receptor beta chain. Its antigen is currently unknown. Germline CDR1 is MDHEN and CDR2 is SYDVKM. After removal of 1 base from V and 1 base from J, the junction contained 7 bases not matched to a gene. CDR3 size: 18 residues. Each cDNA held unique molecular identifiers, and template switching gave it a universal primer site. TCRdb redid the calling of the 5' RACE reads with MiXCR, one entry per CDR3 protein. The sample yields about 240,000 distinct CDR3 sequences, 8% to 11% seen once. The source of the sample is a study of identical twins. Overall study findings and caveats: Those out-of-frame alpha sequences shared by twins showed an excess of low generation probability. Models underpredicted monozygotic twin sharing of out-of-frame TCR alpha.

Every sampled donor was Caucasian and healthy. Sequenced: memory T cells sorted from blood. The TCR was taken from a middle-aged man in good health. J is TRBJ2-1 and V is TRBV28, with TRBD2 matching 10 bases. The CDR3 DNA reads as TGTGCCAGCAGTTTATTCTTGGGACTAGCGCCTTCCTACAATGAGCAGTTCTTC. As protein: CASSLFLGLAPSYNEQFF.